This TCR beta chain was retrieved from a study of CD8 T cells in Susac syndrome. The authors carried out high-throughput sequencing of TCR beta. They applied it to CD8+ and CD4+ T cells obtained from blood. In the multiple sclerosis control group, patients were treatment-naive and had stable or active relapsing-remitting disease. From germline, CDR1 is SGHVS and CDR2 FQNEAQ. The ends were cut back, 2 bases at V and 0 bases at J, with 15 bases in the middle. The CDR3 runs 17 residues. Random hexamers primed reverse transcription of about 0.5 to 1 ug RNA. TCRdb re-analysed the immunoSEQ multiplex PCR reads in MiXCR, keeping a single row per CDR3 protein. The profile shows about 300,000 distinct CDR3 sequences, roughly 94% of them singletons.

The chain uses TRBV7-8 and TRBJ2-3; the D gene is possibly TRBD1 (6 bases). The sequenced sample consisted of CD4+ T cells from PBMCs. This receptor was obtained from a human donor with multiple sclerosis. The CDR3 DNA follows: TGTGCCAGCAGCTTAACGACAGGTGGGCTTAGCACAGATACGCAGTATTTT. Residues: CASSLTTGGLSTDTQYF. The full variable domain, in which reference TRBV7-8 and TRBJ2-3 provide the parts outside the CDR3, is GAGVSQSPRYKVAKRGQDVALRCDPISGHVSLFWYQQALGQGPEFLTYFQNEAQLDKSGLPSDRFFAERPEGSVSTLKIQRTQQEDSAVYLCASSLTTGGLSTDTQYFGPGTRLTVL.